One T cell receptor (beta chain) is described in this entry. The antigen is unknown. The germline CDR1 and CDR2 sequences are MNHEY and SVGAGI. This CDR3 region has 13 residues. V dropped 8 bases and J dropped 4 bases, with 14 bases sitting between them. This sample is part of a study of Ad26.COV2.S vaccination and SARS-CoV-2 variants. Study details: Each vaccinee took Ad26.COV2.S intramuscularly, once or twice 56 days apart. General study findings and limits: Researchers reported similar non-spike TCR breadth in vaccine and placebo recipients.

Produced via immunoSEQ multiplex PCR; TCRdb's table is partial and in-frame only. The table includes fewer than 400,000 clones, 85% detected once. The treatment denotes: roughly 19 received Ad26.COV2.S at low or high dose, single or two shots; 5 received placebo; per-sample allocation not given. Vaccine and placebo recipients were sampled on day 63 after the first injection. The donor's status was that of an adult aged 18-55 years in Boston. An Ad26 vector carrying the Wuhan-strain SARS-CoV-2 spike served as the vaccine. The origin of this receptor is a person aged 18-65 years who received the Ad26.COV2.S COVID-19 vaccine or a placebo. Here the sequenced sample was peripheral blood, taken in a trial of Ad26.COV2.S vaccine versus placebo. The J gene is TRBJ1-2, the V gene TRBV6-5; D possibly corresponds to TRBD1 (5 bases). The CDR3 loop reads CASGAGVSYGYTF. CDR3 nucleotides: TGTGCCAGCGGGGCGGGGGTGAGCTATGGCTACACCTTC.